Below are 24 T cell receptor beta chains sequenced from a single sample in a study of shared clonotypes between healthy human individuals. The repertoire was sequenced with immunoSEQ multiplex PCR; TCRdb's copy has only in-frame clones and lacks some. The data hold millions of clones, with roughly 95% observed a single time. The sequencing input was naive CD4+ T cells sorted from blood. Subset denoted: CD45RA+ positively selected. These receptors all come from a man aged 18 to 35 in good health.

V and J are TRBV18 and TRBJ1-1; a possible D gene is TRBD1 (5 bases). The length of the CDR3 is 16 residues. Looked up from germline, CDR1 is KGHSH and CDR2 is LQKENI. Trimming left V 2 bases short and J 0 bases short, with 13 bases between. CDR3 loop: CASSPMRWGLNTEAFF. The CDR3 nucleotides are TGTGCCAGCTCACCAATGAGGTGGGGGTTGAACACTGAAGCTTTCTTT. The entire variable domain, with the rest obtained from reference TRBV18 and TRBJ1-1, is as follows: NAGVMQNPRHLVRRRGQEARLRCSPMKGHSHVYWYRQLPEEGLKFMVYLQKENIIDESGMPKERFSAEFPKEGPSILRIQQVVRGDSAAYFCASSPMRWGLNTEAFFGQGTRLTVV.

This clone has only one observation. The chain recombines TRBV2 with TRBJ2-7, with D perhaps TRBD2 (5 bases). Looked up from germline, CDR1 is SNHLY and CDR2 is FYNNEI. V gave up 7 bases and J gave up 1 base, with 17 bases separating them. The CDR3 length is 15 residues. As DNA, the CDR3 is TGTGCCAGCAAGGGAGAAAGCCTACCATCCTACGAGCAGTACTTC. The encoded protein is CASKGESLPSYEQYF.

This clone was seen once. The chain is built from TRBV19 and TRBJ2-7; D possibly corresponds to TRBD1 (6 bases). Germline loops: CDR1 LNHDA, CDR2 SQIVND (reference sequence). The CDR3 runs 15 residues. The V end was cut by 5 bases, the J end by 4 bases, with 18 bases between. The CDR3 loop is CASSPLDSGLYEQYF. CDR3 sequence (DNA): TGTGCCAGTAGTCCGTTGGACAGCGGTCTTTACGAGCAGTACTTC.

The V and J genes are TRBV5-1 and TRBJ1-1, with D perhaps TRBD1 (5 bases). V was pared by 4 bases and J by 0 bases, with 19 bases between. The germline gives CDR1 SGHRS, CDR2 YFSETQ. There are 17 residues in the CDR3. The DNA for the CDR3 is TGCGCCAGCAGCGGATCCCCGGGGGGACGGATGAACACTGAAGCTTTCTTT. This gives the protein CASSGSPGGRMNTEAFF.

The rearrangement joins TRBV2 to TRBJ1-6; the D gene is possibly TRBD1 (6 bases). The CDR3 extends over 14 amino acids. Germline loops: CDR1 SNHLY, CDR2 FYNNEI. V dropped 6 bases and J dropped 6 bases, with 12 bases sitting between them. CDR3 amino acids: CASRGHPVNSPLHF. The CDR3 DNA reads TGTGCCAGCAGGGGACACCCGGTTAATTCACCCCTCCACTTT.

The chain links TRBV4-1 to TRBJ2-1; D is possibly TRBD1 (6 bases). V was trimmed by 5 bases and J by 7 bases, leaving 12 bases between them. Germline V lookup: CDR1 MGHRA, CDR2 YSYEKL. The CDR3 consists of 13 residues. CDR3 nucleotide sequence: TGCGCCAGCAGCTTACAGGGTCTGAATGAGCAGTTCTTC. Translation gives CASSLQGLNEQFF.

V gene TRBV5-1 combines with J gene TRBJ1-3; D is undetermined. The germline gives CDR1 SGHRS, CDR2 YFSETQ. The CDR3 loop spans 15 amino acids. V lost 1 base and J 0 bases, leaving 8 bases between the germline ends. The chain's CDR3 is CASSLNGHSGNTIYF. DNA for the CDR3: TGCGCCAGCAGCTTGAACGGCCACTCTGGAAACACCATATATTTT.

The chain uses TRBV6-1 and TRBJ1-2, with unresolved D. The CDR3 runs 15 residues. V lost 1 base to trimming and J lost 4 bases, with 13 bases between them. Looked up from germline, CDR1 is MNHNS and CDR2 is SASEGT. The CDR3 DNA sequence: TGTGCCAGCAGTGAAGTTCAGCTTTTGGCCTATGGCTACACCTTC. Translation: CASSEVQLLAYGYTF.

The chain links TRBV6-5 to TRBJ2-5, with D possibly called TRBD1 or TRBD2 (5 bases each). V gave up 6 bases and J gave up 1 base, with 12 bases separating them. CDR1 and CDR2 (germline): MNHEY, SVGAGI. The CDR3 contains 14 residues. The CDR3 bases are TGTGCCAGCAGCCACGGGGCCCTCCAAGAGACCCAGTACTTC. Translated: CASSHGALQETQYF.

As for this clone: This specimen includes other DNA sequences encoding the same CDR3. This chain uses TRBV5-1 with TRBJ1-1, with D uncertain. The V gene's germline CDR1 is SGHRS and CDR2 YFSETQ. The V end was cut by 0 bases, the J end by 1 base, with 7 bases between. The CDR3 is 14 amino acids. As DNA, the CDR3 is TGCGCCAGCAGCTTGGCTTCTGGGAACACTGAAGCTTTCTTT. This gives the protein CASSLASGNTEAFF. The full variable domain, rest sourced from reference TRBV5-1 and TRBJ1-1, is KAGVTQTPRYLIKTRGQQVTLSCSPISGHRSVSWYQQTPGQGLQFLFEYFSETQRNKGNFPGRFSGRQFSNSRSEMNVSTLELGDSALYLCASSLASGNTEAFFGQGTRLTVV.

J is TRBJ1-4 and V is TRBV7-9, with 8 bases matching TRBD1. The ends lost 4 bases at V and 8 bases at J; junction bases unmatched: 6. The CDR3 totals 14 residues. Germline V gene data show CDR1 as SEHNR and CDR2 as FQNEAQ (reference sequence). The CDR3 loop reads CASSSGQGVEKLFF. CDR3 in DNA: TGTGCCAGCAGCTCCGGACAGGGCGTCGAAAAACTGTTTTTT.

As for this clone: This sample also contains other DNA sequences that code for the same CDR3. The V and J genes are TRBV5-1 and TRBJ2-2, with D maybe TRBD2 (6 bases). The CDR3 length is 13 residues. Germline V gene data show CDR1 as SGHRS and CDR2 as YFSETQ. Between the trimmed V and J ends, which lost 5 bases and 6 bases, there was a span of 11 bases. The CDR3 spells CASSSREAGELFF. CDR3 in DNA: TGCGCCAGCAGTTCAAGGGAGGCCGGGGAGCTGTTTTTT.

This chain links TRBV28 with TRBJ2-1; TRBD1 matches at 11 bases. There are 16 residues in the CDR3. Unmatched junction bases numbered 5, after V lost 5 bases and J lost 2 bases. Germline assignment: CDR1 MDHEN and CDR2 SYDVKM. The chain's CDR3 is CASSRGDRGAYNEQFF. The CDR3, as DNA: TGTGCCAGCAGTCGCGGGGACAGGGGGGCCTACAATGAGCAGTTCTTC.

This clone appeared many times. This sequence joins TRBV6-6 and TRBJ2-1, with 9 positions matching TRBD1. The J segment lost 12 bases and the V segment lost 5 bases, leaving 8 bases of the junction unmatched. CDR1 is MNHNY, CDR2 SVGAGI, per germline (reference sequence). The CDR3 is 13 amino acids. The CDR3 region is CASSEGQGRRQFF. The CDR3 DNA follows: TGTGCCAGCAGTGAGGGACAGGGAAGGAGGCAGTTCTTC.

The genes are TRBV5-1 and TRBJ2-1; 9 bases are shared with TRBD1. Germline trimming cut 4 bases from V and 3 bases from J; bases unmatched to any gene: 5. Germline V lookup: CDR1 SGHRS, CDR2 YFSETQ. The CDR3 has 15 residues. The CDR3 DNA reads TGCGCCAGCAGCCCGGACAGGGGTAACTACAATGAGCAGTTCTTC. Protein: CASSPDRGNYNEQFF.

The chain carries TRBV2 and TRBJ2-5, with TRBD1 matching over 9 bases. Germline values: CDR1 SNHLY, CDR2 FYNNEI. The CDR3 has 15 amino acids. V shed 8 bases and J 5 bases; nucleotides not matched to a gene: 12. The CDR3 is CASDFDRGAWETQYF. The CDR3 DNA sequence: TGTGCCAGCGACTTTGACAGGGGGGCCTGGGAGACCCAGTACTTC.

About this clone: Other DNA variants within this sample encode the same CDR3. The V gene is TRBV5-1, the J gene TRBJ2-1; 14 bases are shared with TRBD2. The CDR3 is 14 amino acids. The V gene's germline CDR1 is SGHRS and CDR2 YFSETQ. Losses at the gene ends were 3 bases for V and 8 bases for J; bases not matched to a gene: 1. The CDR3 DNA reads TGCGCCAGCAGCTCGGGACTAGCGGGGGATGAGCAGTTCTTC. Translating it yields CASSSGLAGDEQFF. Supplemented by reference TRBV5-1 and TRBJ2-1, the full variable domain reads KAGVTQTPRYLIKTRGQQVTLSCSPISGHRSVSWYQQTPGQGLQFLFEYFSETQRNKGNFPGRFSGRQFSNSRSEMNVSTLELGDSALYLCASSSGLAGDEQFFGPGTRLTVL.

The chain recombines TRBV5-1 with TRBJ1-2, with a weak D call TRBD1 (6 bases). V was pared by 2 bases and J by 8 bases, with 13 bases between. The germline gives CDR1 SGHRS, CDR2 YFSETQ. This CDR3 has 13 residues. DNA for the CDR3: TGCGCCAGCAGCTTTACAGGGCAGGACGGCTACACCTTC. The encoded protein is CASSFTGQDGYTF.

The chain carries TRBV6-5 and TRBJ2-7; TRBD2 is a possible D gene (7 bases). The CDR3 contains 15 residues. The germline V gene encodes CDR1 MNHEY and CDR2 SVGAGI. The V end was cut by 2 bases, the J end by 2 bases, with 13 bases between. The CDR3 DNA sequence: TGTGCCAGCAGTTACCGTGAAGGGGGGGCCTACGAGCAGTACTTC. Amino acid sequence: CASSYREGGAYEQYF.

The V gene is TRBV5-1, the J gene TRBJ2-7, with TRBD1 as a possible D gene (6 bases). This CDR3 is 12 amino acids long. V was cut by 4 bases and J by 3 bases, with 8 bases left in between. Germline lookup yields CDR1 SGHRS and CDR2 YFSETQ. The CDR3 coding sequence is TGCGCCAGCAGCCCACAGGGCTACGAGCAGTACTTC. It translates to CASSPQGYEQYF.

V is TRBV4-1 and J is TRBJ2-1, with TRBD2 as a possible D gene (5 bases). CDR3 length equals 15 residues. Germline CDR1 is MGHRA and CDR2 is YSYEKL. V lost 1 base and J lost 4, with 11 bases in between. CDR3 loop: CASSQVAQRYNEQFF. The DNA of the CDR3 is TGCGCCAGCAGCCAAGTTGCCCAGCGGTACAATGAGCAGTTCTTC.

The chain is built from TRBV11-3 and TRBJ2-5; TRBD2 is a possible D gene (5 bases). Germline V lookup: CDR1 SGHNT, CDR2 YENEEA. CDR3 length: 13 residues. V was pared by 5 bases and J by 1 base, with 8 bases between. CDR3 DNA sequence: TGTGCCAGCAGCCGAGGGTCCCAAGAGACCCAGTACTTC. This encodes CASSRGSQETQYF.

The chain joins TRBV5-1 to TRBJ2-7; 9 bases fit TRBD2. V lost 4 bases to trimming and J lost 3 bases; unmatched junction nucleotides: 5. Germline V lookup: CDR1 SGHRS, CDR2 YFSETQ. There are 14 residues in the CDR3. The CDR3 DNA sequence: TGCGCCAGCAGCCCCTTAGCGGGAGACTACGAGCAGTACTTC. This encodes CASSPLAGDYEQYF.

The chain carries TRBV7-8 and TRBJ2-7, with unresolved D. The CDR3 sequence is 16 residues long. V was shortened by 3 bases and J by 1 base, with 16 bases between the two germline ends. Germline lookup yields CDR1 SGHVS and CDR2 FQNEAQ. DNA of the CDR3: TGTGCCAGCAGCTTTTTTGACTTGGGGTTATCCTACGAGCAGTACTTC. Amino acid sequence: CASSFFDLGLSYEQYF.